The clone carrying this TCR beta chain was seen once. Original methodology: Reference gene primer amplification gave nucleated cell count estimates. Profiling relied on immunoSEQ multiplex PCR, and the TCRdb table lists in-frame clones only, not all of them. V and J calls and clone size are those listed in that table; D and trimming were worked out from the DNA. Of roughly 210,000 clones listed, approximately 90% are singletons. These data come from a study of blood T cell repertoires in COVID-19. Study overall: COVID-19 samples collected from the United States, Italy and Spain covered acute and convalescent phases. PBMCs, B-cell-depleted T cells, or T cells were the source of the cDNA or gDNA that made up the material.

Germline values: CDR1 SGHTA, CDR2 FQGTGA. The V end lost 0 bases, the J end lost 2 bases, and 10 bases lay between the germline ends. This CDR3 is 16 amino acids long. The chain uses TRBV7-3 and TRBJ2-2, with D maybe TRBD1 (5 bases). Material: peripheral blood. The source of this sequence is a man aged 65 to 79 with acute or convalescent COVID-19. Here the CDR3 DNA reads TGTGCCAGCAGCTTAACTGCTGGGGCAAACACCGGGGAGCTGTTTTTT. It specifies CASSLTAGANTGELFF.